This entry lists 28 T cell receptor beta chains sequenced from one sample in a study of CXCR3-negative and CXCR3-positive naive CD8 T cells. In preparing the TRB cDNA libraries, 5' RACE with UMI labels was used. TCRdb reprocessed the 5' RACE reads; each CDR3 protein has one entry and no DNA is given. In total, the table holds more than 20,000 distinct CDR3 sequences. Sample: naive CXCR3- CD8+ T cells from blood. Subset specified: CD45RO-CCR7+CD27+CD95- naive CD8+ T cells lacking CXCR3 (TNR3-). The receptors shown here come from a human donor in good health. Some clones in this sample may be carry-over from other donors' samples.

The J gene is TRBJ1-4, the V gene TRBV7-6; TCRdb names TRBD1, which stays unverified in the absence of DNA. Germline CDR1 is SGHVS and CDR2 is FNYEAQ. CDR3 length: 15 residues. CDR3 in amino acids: CASSGEWGSDEKLFF.

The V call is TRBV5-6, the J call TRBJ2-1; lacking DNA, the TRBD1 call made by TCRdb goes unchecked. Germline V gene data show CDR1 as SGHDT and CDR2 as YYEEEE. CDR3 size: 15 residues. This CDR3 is CASSLAGQLYNEQFF.

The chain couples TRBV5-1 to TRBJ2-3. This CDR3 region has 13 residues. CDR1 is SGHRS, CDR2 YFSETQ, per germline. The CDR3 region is CASRPYVSDTQYF.

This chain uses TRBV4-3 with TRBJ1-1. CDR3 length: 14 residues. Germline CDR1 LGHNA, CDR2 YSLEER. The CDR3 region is CASSQGRLNTEAFF.

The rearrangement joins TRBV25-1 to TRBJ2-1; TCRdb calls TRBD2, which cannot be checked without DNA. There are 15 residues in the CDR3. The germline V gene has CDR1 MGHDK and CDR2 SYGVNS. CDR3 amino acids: CASSEGTSGFNEQFF.

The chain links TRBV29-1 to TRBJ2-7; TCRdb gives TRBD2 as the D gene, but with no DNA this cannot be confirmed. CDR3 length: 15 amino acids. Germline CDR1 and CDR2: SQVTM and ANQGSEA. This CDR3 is CSVETSGLDSYEQYF.

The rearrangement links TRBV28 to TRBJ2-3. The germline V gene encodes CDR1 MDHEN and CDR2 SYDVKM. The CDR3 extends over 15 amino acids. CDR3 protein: CASTDSYSSTDTQYF.

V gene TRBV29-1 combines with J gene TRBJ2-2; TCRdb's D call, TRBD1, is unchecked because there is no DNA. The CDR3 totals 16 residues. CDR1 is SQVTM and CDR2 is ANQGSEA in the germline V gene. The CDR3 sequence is CSVEGGAGAPVGELFF.

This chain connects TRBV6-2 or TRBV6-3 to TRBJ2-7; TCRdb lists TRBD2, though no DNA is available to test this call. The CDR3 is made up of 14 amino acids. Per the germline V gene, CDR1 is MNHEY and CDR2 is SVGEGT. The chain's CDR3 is CASSFGPLTDEQYF.

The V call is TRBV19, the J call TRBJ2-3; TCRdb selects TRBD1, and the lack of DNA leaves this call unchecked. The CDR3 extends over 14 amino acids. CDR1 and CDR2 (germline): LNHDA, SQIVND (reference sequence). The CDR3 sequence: CASSIWTGGDTQYF. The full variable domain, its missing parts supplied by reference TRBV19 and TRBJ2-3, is DGGITQSPKYLFRKEGQNVTLSCEQNLNHDAMYWYRQDPGQGLRLIYYSQIVNDFQKGDIAEGYSVSREKKESFPLTVTSAQKNPTAFYLCASSIWTGGDTQYFGPGTRLTVL.

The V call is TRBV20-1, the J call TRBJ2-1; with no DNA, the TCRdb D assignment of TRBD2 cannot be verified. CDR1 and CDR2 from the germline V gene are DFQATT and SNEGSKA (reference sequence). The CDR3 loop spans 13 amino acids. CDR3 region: CSANLGLYNEQFF.

CDR3 in amino acids: CASSLRDSQITSGYTF. V usage is TRBV7-9 and J usage is TRBJ1-2; TCRdb's D call of TRBD1 is untestable without DNA. The CDR3 loop spans 16 amino acids. Germline V CDR1 and CDR2: SEHNR, FQNEAQ (reference sequence).

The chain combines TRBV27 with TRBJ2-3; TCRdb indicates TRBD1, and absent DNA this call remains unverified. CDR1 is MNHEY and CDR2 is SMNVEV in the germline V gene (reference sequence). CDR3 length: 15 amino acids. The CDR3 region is CASSSRGGSTDTQYF.

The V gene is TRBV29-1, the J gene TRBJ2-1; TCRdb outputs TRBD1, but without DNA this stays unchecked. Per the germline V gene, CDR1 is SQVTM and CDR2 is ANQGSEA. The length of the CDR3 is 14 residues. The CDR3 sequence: CSVEKAGDYNEQFF.

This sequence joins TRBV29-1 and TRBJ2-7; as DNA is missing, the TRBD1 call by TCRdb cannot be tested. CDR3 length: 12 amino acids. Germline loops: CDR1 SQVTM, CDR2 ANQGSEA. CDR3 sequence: CSYRDREHEQYF.

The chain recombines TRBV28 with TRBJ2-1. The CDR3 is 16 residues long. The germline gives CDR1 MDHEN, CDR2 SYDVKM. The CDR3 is CASSLLVQSSYNEQFF.

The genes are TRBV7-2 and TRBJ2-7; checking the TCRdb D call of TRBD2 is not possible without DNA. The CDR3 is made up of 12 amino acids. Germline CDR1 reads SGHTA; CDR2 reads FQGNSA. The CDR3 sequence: CASRGPSYEQYF.

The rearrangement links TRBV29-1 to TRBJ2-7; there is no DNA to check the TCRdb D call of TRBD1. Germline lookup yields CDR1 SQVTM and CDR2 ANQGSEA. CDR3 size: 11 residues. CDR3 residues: CSVAGAYEQYF.

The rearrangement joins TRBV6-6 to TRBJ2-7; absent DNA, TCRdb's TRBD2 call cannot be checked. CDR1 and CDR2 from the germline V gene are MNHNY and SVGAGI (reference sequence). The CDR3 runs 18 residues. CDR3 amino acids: CASSYTTEVGPRSYEQYF.

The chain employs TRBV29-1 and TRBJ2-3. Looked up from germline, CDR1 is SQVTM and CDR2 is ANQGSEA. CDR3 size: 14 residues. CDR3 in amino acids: CSVDVSRSTDTQYF.

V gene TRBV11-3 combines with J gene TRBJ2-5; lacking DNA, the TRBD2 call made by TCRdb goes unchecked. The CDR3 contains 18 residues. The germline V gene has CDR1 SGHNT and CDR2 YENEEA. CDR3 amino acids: CASSLGGPGRAVQETQYF. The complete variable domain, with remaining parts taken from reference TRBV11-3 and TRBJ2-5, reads EAGVVQSPRYKIIEKKQPVAFWCNPISGHNTLYWYLQNLGQGPELLIRYENEEAVDDSQLPKDRFSAERLKGVDSTLKIQPAELGDSAVYLCASSLGGPGRAVQETQYFGPGTRLLVL.

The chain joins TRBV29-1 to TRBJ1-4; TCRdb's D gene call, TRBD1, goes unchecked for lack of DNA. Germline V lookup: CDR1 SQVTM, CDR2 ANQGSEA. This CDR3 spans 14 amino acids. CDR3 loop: CSVRQGGPGEKLFF. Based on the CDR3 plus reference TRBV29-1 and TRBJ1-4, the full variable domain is SAVISQKPSRDICQRGTSLTIQCQVDSQVTMMFWYRQQPGQSLTLIATANQGSEATYESGFVIDKFPISRPNLTFSTLTVSNMSPEDSSIYLCSVRQGGPGEKLFFGSGTQLSVL.

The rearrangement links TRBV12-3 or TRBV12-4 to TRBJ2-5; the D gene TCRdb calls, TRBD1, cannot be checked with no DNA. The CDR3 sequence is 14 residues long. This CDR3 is CASSFLQAQETQYF.

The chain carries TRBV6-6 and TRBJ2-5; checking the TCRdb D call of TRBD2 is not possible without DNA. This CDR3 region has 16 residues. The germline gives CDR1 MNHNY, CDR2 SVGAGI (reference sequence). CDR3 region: CASSFATGLEQETQYF.

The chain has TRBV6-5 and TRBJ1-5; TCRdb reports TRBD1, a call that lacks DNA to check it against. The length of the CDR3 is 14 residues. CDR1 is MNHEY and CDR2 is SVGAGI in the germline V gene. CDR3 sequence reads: CASRGRGYNQPQHF.

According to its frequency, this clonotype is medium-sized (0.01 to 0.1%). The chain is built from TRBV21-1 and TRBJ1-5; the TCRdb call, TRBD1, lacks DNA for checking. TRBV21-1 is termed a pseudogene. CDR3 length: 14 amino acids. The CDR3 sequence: CASSKSQGRQPQHF.

CDR3 in amino acids: CASSQLAALNTGELFF. The chain recombines TRBV4-1 with TRBJ2-2; the D gene TCRdb calls, TRBD2, cannot be checked with no DNA. The CDR3 has 16 residues. Per germline, CDR1 MGHRA and CDR2 YSYEKL.

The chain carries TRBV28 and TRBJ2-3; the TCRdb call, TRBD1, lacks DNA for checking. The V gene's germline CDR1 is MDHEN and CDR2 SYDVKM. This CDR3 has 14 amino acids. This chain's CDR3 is CASTRQRRTDTQYF.